Listed here are 22 T cell receptor beta chains from one sample, sequenced in a study of type 1 and type 2 diabetes patients. PCR was run on genomic DNA. The TCR beta CDR3 region was amplified using 30 forward and 13 reverse primers. TCRdb ran MiXCR on the multiplex PCR reads and lists one entry per CDR3 protein. Of a few hundred thousand distinct CDR3 sequences listed, 40% to 50% are singletons. The sample was peripheral blood mononuclear cells (PBMCs). All receptors derive from a man aged 18-30 years with type 2 diabetes.

The chain is built from TRBV30 and TRBJ1-6; TRBD1 matches 8 bases. Trimming cost V 5 bases and J 14 bases; bases outside gene matches: 8. From germline, CDR1 is GTSNPN and CDR2 SVGIG (reference sequence). This CDR3 is built from 12 residues. The CDR3 loop reads CAWETGDVTLHF. In DNA form, the CDR3 reads TGTGCCTGGGAGACAGGGGACGTCACCCTCCACTTT.

The V call is TRBV7-3, the J call TRBJ1-2; perhaps TRBD1 as D (5 bases). Trimming stripped 3 bases from V and 4 bases from J, with 9 bases between. Per the germline V gene, CDR1 is SGHTA and CDR2 is FQGTGA. The CDR3 is made up of 13 amino acids. The CDR3 protein is CASSLDNLYGYTF. For the CDR3, the DNA is TGTGCCAGCAGCTTGGACAATCTCTATGGCTACACCTTC.

The CDR3 DNA reads as TGTGCCAGCAGCCTCCGGTTGGTGGGTGACGAGCAGTACTTC. It yields the protein CASSLRLVGDEQYF. The gene calls are TRBV13 and TRBJ2-7; D is unresolved. The CDR3 consists of 14 residues. The V gene lost 5 bases and the J gene lost 5 bases, with 16 bases spanning the gap. The germline gives CDR1 PRHDT, CDR2 FYEKMQ (reference sequence).

The gene calls are TRBV2 and TRBJ2-1; 8 bases align to TRBD1. After removal of 4 bases from V and 9 bases from J, the junction contained 11 bases not matched to a gene. The V gene's germline CDR1 is SNHLY and CDR2 FYNNEI. CDR3 size: 15 residues. This CDR3 reads CASSGARGLSAEQFF. The CDR3 nucleotides read TGTGCCAGCAGTGGAGCCAGGGGGCTTTCGGCTGAGCAGTTCTTC. Variable domain in full (rest from reference TRBV2 and TRBJ2-1): EPEVTQTPSHQVTQMGQEVILRCVPISNHLYFYWYRQILGQKVEFLVSFYNNEISEKSEIFDDQFSVERPDGSNFTLKIRSTKLEDSAMYFCASSGARGLSAEQFFGPGTRLTVL.

The chain uses TRBV7-3 and TRBJ1-6, with a tentative D call TRBD1 (5 bases). There are 16 residues in the CDR3. CDR1 is SGHTA, CDR2 FQGTGA, per germline. V gave up 5 bases and J gave up 8 bases, with 19 bases separating them. The CDR3 bases are TGTGCCAGCAGCCAAGATACAGGCCGACCGCATTCACCCCTCCACTTT. This translates into CASSQDTGRPHSPLHF.

This chain joins TRBV6-5 and TRBJ2-5, with D uncertain. The J call may be mistaken, given a closer DNA end match to TRBJ2-7. This CDR3 region has 14 residues. Per germline, CDR1 MNHEY and CDR2 SVGAGI. The CDR3 coding sequence is TGTGCCAGCAGACCAGACTCGAGCTCCTACGAGCAGTACTTC. Amino acid sequence: CASRPDSSSYEQYF.

This rearrangement joins TRBV12-5 to TRBJ2-7; D is unresolved. V shed 4 bases and J shed 5 bases, with 15 bases lying between them. The CDR3 runs to 14 residues. Germline V CDR1 and CDR2: LGHNT, FRNRAP. Here the CDR3 DNA reads TGTGCTAGTGGTTCCCTCCTGGTCTTGAACGAGCAGTACTTC. Its translation is CASGSLLVLNEQYF.

V is TRBV29-1 and J is TRBJ2-7; perhaps TRBD1 as D (6 bases). The germline V gene has CDR1 SQVTM and CDR2 ANQGSEA. The V end was cut by 0 bases, the J end by 3 bases, with 15 bases between. The CDR3 contains 15 residues. CDR3 DNA: TGCAGCGTTGAAGAAGCCTCGGGACACAACTACGAGCAGTACTTC. It is translated as CSVEEASGHNYEQYF.

The chain is built from TRBV20-1 and TRBJ2-5; TRBD2 matches 16 bases. After removal of 3 bases from V and 3 bases from J, the junction contained 4 bases not matched to a gene. Germline V CDR1 and CDR2: DFQATT, SNEGSKA (reference sequence). There are 16 residues in the CDR3. The CDR3 loop reads CSASGTSGRAEETQYF. The CDR3 coding sequence is TGCAGTGCTAGCGGGACTAGCGGGAGGGCCGAAGAGACCCAGTACTTC.

This chain links TRBV2 with TRBJ1-6, with D possibly being TRBD1 (5 bases). Germline CDR1 is SNHLY and CDR2 is FYNNEI. With 6 bases removed from V and 9 bases from J, the gap between germline ends came to 15 bases. The CDR3 is 14 residues long. CDR3 in amino acids: CASRQATEPSPLHF. The CDR3 DNA follows: TGTGCCAGCAGACAGGCCACAGAACCTTCACCCCTCCACTTT. Based on the CDR3 plus reference TRBV2 and TRBJ1-6, the full variable domain is EPEVTQTPSHQVTQMGQEVILRCVPISNHLYFYWYRQILGQKVEFLVSFYNNEISEKSEIFDDQFSVERPDGSNFTLKIRSTKLEDSAMYFCASRQATEPSPLHFGNGTRLTVT.

The chain recombines TRBV19 with TRBJ2-7; D might be TRBD1 (5 bases). Germline V gene data show CDR1 as LNHDA and CDR2 as SQIVND (reference sequence). V lost 5 bases, J lost 6 bases, and 14 bases lay in between. The CDR3 contains 13 residues. CDR3 sequence: CASSGLAGREQYF. The CDR3 region has the DNA TGTGCCAGTAGTGGATTGGCAGGGCGCGAGCAGTACTTC.

The chain recombines TRBV6-1 with TRBJ1-1, with D tentatively TRBD1 (5 bases). With 4 bases removed from V and 7 bases from J, the gap between germline ends came to 10 bases. This CDR3 contains 12 residues. Looked up from germline, CDR1 is MNHNS and CDR2 is SASEGT. DNA for the CDR3: TGTGCCAGCAGTGGGGGTGGGGGTGAAGCTTTCTTT. Translated, it gives CASSGGGGEAFF.

V gene TRBV7-3 combines with J gene TRBJ1-5; maybe TRBD1 (6 bases). Germline values: CDR1 SGHTA, CDR2 FQGTGA. V was clipped by 4 bases and J by 7 bases, with 14 bases between them. The CDR3 totals 14 residues. CDR3 in DNA: TGTGCCAGCAGCTCGCAGGGGCAGGAGCAGCCCCAGCATTTT. It encodes CASSSQGQEQPQHF.

The CDR3 reads CASRTYRDAYEQYF. CDR3 nucleotide sequence: TGTGCCAGCAGGACTTACCGGGACGCCTACGAGCAGTACTTC. The chain employs TRBV2 and TRBJ2-7; perhaps D is TRBD1 or TRBD2 (5 bases each). V was clipped by 6 bases and J by 2 bases, with 14 bases between them. Germline CDR1 is SNHLY and CDR2 is FYNNEI. This CDR3 region has 14 residues.

The chain has TRBV14 and TRBJ2-5; no reliable D call. The CDR3 is 13 amino acids. Looked up from germline, CDR1 is SGHDN and CDR2 is FVKESK. V was cut by 5 bases and J by 4 bases, with 11 bases left in between. The CDR3: CASSDFLAETQYF. The CDR3 bases are TGTGCCAGCAGCGACTTCTTGGCAGAGACCCAGTACTTC. The whole variable domain, filled in from reference TRBV14 and TRBJ2-5, reads EAGVTQFPSHSVIEKGQTVTLRCDPISGHDNLYWYRRVMGKEIKFLLHFVKESKQDESGMPNNRFLAERTGGTYSTLKVQPAELEDSGVYFCASSDFLAETQYFGPGTRLLVL.

The V gene is TRBV29-1, the J gene TRBJ2-7, with 9 bases aligning to TRBD1. Germline CDR1 is SQVTM and CDR2 is ANQGSEA. Trimming removed 6 bases from V and 3 bases from J; junction bases left unmatched: 3. This CDR3 is 12 amino acids long. The DNA of the CDR3 is TGCAGCGTGGGGACAGGGCACTACGAGCAGTACTTC. Its translation is CSVGTGHYEQYF.

This clonotype was observed a handful of times. This rearrangement joins TRBV2 to TRBJ2-2; TRBD1 or TRBD2 may be the D gene (6 bases each). There are 15 residues in the CDR3. Germline-derived CDR1 and CDR2 are SNHLY and FYNNEI. V lost 6 bases and J lost 2, with 13 bases in between. The CDR3: CASSRGTTNTGELFF. In DNA, the CDR3 is TGTGCCAGCAGCCGCGGGACAACCAACACCGGGGAGCTGTTTTTT.

V and J are TRBV19 and TRBJ1-5; 9 bases agree with TRBD1. Trimming cost V 5 bases and J 6 bases; bases outside gene matches: 14. Germline loops: CDR1 LNHDA, CDR2 SQIVND (reference sequence). The CDR3 covers 17 residues. The CDR3 reads CASSPRLPGQGGQPQHF. CDR3 bases: TGTGCCAGTAGTCCAAGACTCCCGGGACAGGGAGGTCAGCCCCAGCATTTT. Full variable domain (outside the CDR3, taken from reference TRBV19 and TRBJ1-5): DGGITQSPKYLFRKEGQNVTLSCEQNLNHDAMYWYRQDPGQGLRLIYYSQIVNDFQKGDIAEGYSVSREKKESFPLTVTSAQKNPTAFYLCASSPRLPGQGGQPQHFGDGTRLSIL.

The chain employs TRBV9 and TRBJ1-1, with D uncertain. CDR1 SGDLS and CDR2 YYNGEE come from the germline V gene. The CDR3 contains 16 residues. Trimming cost V 4 bases and J 2 bases, with 18 bases left between them. Here the CDR3 DNA reads TGTGCCAGCAGCCCTCTCGGACGGAGAATAAACACTGAAGCTTTCTTT. Amino acids: CASSPLGRRINTEAFF.

Remarks on this clonotype: An end of the junction does not agree with germline; a read error may underlie this. This chain joins TRBV28 and TRBJ2-5, with TRBD2 matching 7 bases. The CDR3 length is 18 residues. Germline V gene data show CDR1 as MDHEN and CDR2 as SYDVKM. The CDR3 DNA reads as TGTGCCATCTCCGGATCCAGCGGGAAGTCCCTAGGTCGGGAGACCCTGTACTTC. This translates into CAISGSSGKSLGRETLYF.

The chain carries TRBV4-3 and TRBJ1-1, with D unclear. The CDR3 loop spans 13 amino acids. Deletions cut 5 bases from V and 4 bases from J, with 11 bases between. Germline values: CDR1 LGHNA, CDR2 YSLEER. The CDR3 nucleotides are TGCGCCAGCAGCTTGGTAGCGCGCACTGAAGCTTTCTTT. This translates into CASSLVARTEAFF.

The chain joins TRBV7-8 to TRBJ2-7; the D gene could be TRBD1 or TRBD2 (5 bases each). Trimming shortened V by 6 bases and J by 4 bases, and 22 bases separated the two germline ends. The CDR3 has 16 amino acids. Germline V gives CDR1 SGHVS, CDR2 FQNEAQ. CDR3 protein: CASRYRSGTGRYEQYF. The DNA of the CDR3 is TGTGCCAGCAGATACAGATCCGGGACGGGGCGTTACGAGCAGTACTTC.